This T cell receptor beta chain stems from a study of blood T cell repertoires in COVID-19. About the research overall: Acute-phase and convalescent COVID-19 samples originated in the United States, Italy and Spain. Sample material is recorded as cDNA or gDNA derived from T cells, B-cell-depleted T cells, or PBMCs.

Seattle's enrolled individuals joined amid active infection and were then monitored longitudinally. Study processing details: Estimation of nucleated cell counts was performed using reference gene primer amplification. Generated by immunoSEQ multiplex PCR, the TCRdb table keeps only in-frame clones and is missing some. V, J and clone size were drawn from that table, and D and trimming were deduced from the DNA. The sample includes about 500,000 clones, 75% to 90% of them seen just once. The CDR3 totals 14 residues. Germline V CDR1 and CDR2: LNHDA, SQIVND (reference sequence). Trimming shortened V by 2 bases and J by 7 bases, and 15 bases separated the two germline ends.

The V and J genes are TRBV19 and TRBJ2-7, with TRBD2 as a possible D gene (5 bases). Sequences were obtained from peripheral blood. The source of this sequence is a man aged 18 to 30 with COVID-19, enrolled during active disease. CDR3 sequence: CASSITVTTLEQYF. The CDR3, as DNA: TGTGCCAGTAGTATAACAGTGACTACGTTGGAGCAGTACTTC.